Shown below are 30 T cell receptor beta chains from a single sample sequenced in a study of blood T cell repertoires in COVID-19. This table comes from immunoSEQ multiplex PCR, and its TCRdb copy is limited to in-frame clones, with some not included. The sample includes a few hundred thousand clones, 84% of them seen just once. Sequencing was performed on peripheral blood. All receptors derive from a woman aged 55-70 years who had recovered from COVID-19.

This clone has only one observation. This rearrangement joins TRBV18 to TRBJ1-5; TRBD1 agrees at 7 bases. Germline CDR1 reads KGHSH; CDR2 reads LQKENI. J gave up 6 bases and V 4 bases, and 6 bases lay outside the gene matches. The length of the CDR3 is 14 residues. The CDR3 sequence is CASSRDRVTQPQHF. DNA of the CDR3: TGTGCCAGCTCACGTGACAGGGTCACTCAGCCCCAGCATTTT.

The chain employs TRBV7-3 and TRBJ2-3; D is perhaps TRBD1 (6 bases). The CDR3 is made up of 14 amino acids. Trimming cost V 4 bases and J 1 base, with 9 bases left between them. Looked up from germline, CDR1 is SGHTA and CDR2 is FQGTGA. The CDR3 sequence: CASSSRQGTDTQYF. The CDR3 DNA reads as TGTGCCAGCAGCTCAAGACAGGGCACAGATACGCAGTATTTT.

A few counts support this clone. The chain carries TRBV5-6 and TRBJ2-1; 8 bases align to TRBD2. The junction had 7 bases not matched to a gene; V was cut back by 5 bases and J by 3 bases. The CDR3 has 15 residues. CDR1 is SGHDT and CDR2 is YYEEEE in the germline V gene. CDR3 sequence reads: CASRLSGENYNEQFF. In nucleotides, the CDR3 is TGTGCCAGCAGACTTAGCGGGGAGAACTACAATGAGCAGTTCTTC.

The chain recombines TRBV7-3 with TRBJ2-5; D gene unclear. CDR3 length: 13 residues. V dropped 5 bases and J dropped 5 bases, with 12 bases sitting between them. The germline V gene has CDR1 SGHTA and CDR2 FQGTGA. The chain's CDR3 is CASSAGSIETQYF. For the CDR3, the DNA is TGTGCCAGCAGCGCTGGCTCCATTGAGACCCAGTACTTC.

This chain links TRBV13 with TRBJ2-2; TRBD2 matches 8 bases. Trimming took 5 bases from V and 0 from J; bases not matched to a gene: 5. Germline V gives CDR1 PRHDT, CDR2 FYEKMQ (reference sequence). The CDR3 loop spans 16 amino acids. DNA of the CDR3: TGTGCCAGCAGCCCAAGACTAGCGCCGAACACCGGGGAGCTGTTTTTT. This translates into CASSPRLAPNTGELFF.

CDR3 residues: CASSRDSGSYGYTF. Written as DNA, the CDR3 is TGCGCCAGCAGCCGGGACTCCGGGAGCTATGGCTACACCTTC. The chain is built from TRBV5-1 and TRBJ1-2, with D possibly being TRBD1 (5 bases). With 4 bases removed from V and 4 bases from J, the gap between germline ends came to 14 bases. CDR1 SGHRS and CDR2 YFSETQ come from the germline V gene. The CDR3 consists of 14 residues.

The rearrangement links TRBV19 to TRBJ1-6; maybe TRBD1 (6 bases). Trimming left V 5 bases short and J 5 bases short, with 16 bases between. Germline CDR1 is LNHDA and CDR2 is SQIVND (reference sequence). The CDR3 extends over 16 amino acids. CDR3 sequence (DNA): TGTGCCAGTAGTTGGGCCAGGGGATTCAATAATTCACCCCTCCACTTT. It codes for CASSWARGFNNSPLHF. Supplemented by reference TRBV19 and TRBJ1-6, the full variable domain reads DGGITQSPKYLFRKEGQNVTLSCEQNLNHDAMYWYRQDPGQGLRLIYYSQIVNDFQKGDIAEGYSVSREKKESFPLTVTSAQKNPTAFYLCASSWARGFNNSPLHFGNGTRLTVT.

This chain links TRBV9 with TRBJ1-1; D perhaps matches TRBD1 (6 bases). The CDR3 consists of 14 residues. The germline V and J ends were trimmed by 0 bases and 4 bases, with 10 bases remaining between them. Germline V gene lookup returns CDR1 SGDLS and CDR2 YYNGEE. This CDR3 reads CASSVGSRGTEAFF. CDR3 nucleotide sequence: TGTGCCAGCAGCGTAGGGAGCAGGGGCACTGAAGCTTTCTTT. The full variable domain, its missing parts supplied by reference TRBV9 and TRBJ1-1, is DSGVTQTPKHLITATGQRVTLRCSPRSGDLSVYWYQQSLDQGLQFLIQYYNGEERAKGNILERFSAQQFPDLHSELNLSSLELGDSALYFCASSVGSRGTEAFFGQGTRLTVV.

This rearrangement joins TRBV15 to TRBJ2-2; 15 positions agree with TRBD2. The CDR3 runs 16 residues. The germline gives CDR1 LNHNV, CDR2 YYDKDF (reference sequence). J was trimmed by 3 bases and V by 8 bases; bases with no gene match: 4. This CDR3 is CATGTSGGSDTGELFF. Here the CDR3 DNA reads TGTGCCACCGGGACTAGCGGGGGGTCAGACACCGGGGAGCTGTTTTTT.

The rearrangement joins TRBV19 to TRBJ2-1; D gene ambiguous. Germline values: CDR1 LNHDA, CDR2 SQIVND (reference sequence). CDR3 length equals 17 residues. V lost 4 bases to trimming and J lost 0 bases, with 16 bases between them. CDR3 nucleotides: TGTGCCAGTAGTAGTGCGGCCGCCTCGAGCTCCTACAATGAGCAGTTCTTC. Protein sequence: CASSSAAASSSYNEQFF.

This chain uses TRBV4-3 with TRBJ1-5, with 7 positions matching TRBD1. The CDR3 sequence is 15 residues long. Trimming took 0 bases from V and 4 from J; bases not matched to a gene: 3. Per the germline V gene, CDR1 is LGHNA and CDR2 is YSLEER. The CDR3 DNA follows: TGCGCCAGCAGCCAAGATGGGACAGCTAATCAGCCCCAGCATTTT. Translated, it gives CASSQDGTANQPQHF.

The chain recombines TRBV29-1 with TRBJ2-2; TRBD2 agrees at 14 bases. Trimming took 6 bases from V and 4 from J; bases not matched to a gene: 7. The CDR3 contains 16 residues. Germline CDR1 is SQVTM and CDR2 is ANQGSEA. CDR3 DNA sequence: TGCAGCGTGGGGACTAGCGGGGGTCCGGTCACCGGGGAGCTGTTTTTT. Protein sequence: CSVGTSGGPVTGELFF.

This clone was counted a single time. The rearrangement links TRBV7-3 to TRBJ2-1; 7 bases align to TRBD1. Unmatched junction bases numbered 10, after V lost 5 bases and J lost 6 bases. The CDR3 has 15 amino acids. CDR1 is SGHTA and CDR2 is FQGTGA in the germline V gene. CDR3 loop: CASSPSGGLVNEQFF. The CDR3 DNA follows: TGTGCCAGCAGCCCCTCAGGGGGATTAGTCAATGAGCAGTTCTTC.

This clone was recorded only once. The genes are TRBV18 and TRBJ1-1; the D gene is possibly TRBD1 (5 bases). CDR3 length: 14 amino acids. Between the trimmed V and J ends, which lost 4 bases and 4 bases, there was a span of 13 bases. Germline-derived CDR1 and CDR2 are KGHSH and LQKENI. This chain's CDR3 is CASSRGGDSTEAFF. The CDR3 region has the DNA TGTGCCAGCTCACGGGGGGGAGATAGCACTGAAGCTTTCTTT.

The rearrangement joins TRBV19 to TRBJ1-1; D unresolved. This CDR3 contains 17 residues. V shed 9 bases and J shed 2 bases, with 25 bases lying between them. Per the germline V gene, CDR1 is LNHDA and CDR2 is SQIVND (reference sequence). The CDR3 DNA is TGTGCCAGCCTTCTCCCCGGGAGGGCCTGGAGAAACACTGAAGCTTTCTTT. It encodes CASLLPGRAWRNTEAFF.

In this sample, this clone turned up a few times. The V and J genes are TRBV12-5 and TRBJ2-3; 7 bases line up with TRBD2. V trimming: 7 bases; J trimming: 3 bases; junction bases outside the gene matches: 16. The germline V gene encodes CDR1 LGHNT and CDR2 FRNRAP. The CDR3 has 17 amino acids. The CDR3 region is CASALERGLPWTDTQYF. The CDR3 DNA is TGTGCTAGTGCCCTCGAGCGGGGCCTTCCGTGGACAGATACGCAGTATTTT.

This clone was observed at least ten times. The rearrangement links TRBV6-5 to TRBJ1-1, with 8 bases that match TRBD1. Germline CDR1 reads MNHEY; CDR2 reads SVGAGI. The CDR3 spans 13 residues. The V and J ends lost 8 bases and 1 base, in that order; junction bases with no gene match: 3. CDR3 region: CASGRGPNTEAFF. The CDR3 DNA reads TGTGCCAGCGGCAGGGGGCCGAACACTGAAGCTTTCTTT.

The chain joins TRBV7-9 to TRBJ1-4; TRBD1 matches at 9 bases. CDR3 size: 14 residues. The germline gives CDR1 SEHNR, CDR2 FQNEAQ (reference sequence). The junction had 6 bases not matched to a gene; V was cut back by 5 bases and J by 8 bases. CDR3 DNA: TGTGCCAGCAGCCTCGGACAGGGGAGGGAAAAACTGTTTTTT. Translation gives CASSLGQGREKLFF.

The V and J genes are TRBV5-1 and TRBJ2-7; TRBD1 agrees at 9 bases. Trimming at V came to 4 bases and at J to 2 bases, leaving 16 bases not matched to a gene. CDR1 is SGHRS and CDR2 is YFSETQ in the germline V gene. The CDR3 runs to 18 residues. The DNA for the CDR3 is TGCGCCAGCAGCCCCTGGACAGGGGAACCTCTCGTTACCTACGAGCAGTACTTC. Its protein is CASSPWTGEPLVTYEQYF.

This clone has just a few counts. The rearrangement uses TRBV2 and TRBJ2-1, with 12 bases aligning to TRBD2. V shed 2 bases, J shed 15 bases, and the junction held 11 bases outside the gene matches. The germline gives CDR1 SNHLY, CDR2 FYNNEI. This CDR3 is 15 amino acids long. The CDR3 DNA sequence: TGTGCCAGCAGTGAAACGACTAGCGGGGGTAGTTATCTGTTCTTC. Its protein product is CASSETTSGGSYLFF.

The rearrangement joins TRBV6-6 to TRBJ1-5, with D tentatively TRBD1 (6 bases). This CDR3 region has 14 residues. V was pared by 2 bases and J by 1 base, with 6 bases between. Germline V gives CDR1 MNHNY, CDR2 SVGAGI (reference sequence). CDR3 loop: CASSYDRSNQPQHF. In nucleotides, the CDR3 is TGTGCCAGCAGTTACGACAGGAGCAATCAGCCCCAGCATTTT.

V usage is TRBV4-1 and J usage is TRBJ1-1; D is uncertain. Trimming pared 3 bases from V and 1 base from J, leaving 12 bases between. The CDR3 runs 15 residues. Germline V gene sequence: CDR1 MGHRA, CDR2 YSYEKL. CDR3 in amino acids: CASSQGGWGNTEAFF. The CDR3 region has the DNA TGCGCCAGCAGCCAGGGAGGGTGGGGGAACACTGAAGCTTTCTTT.

V and J are TRBV19 and TRBJ1-1; D gene unclear. Germline assignment: CDR1 LNHDA and CDR2 SQIVND (reference sequence). CDR3 length: 15 amino acids. V was shortened by 3 bases and J by 4 bases, with 15 bases between the two germline ends. This CDR3 is CASSIPAGVRTEAFF. The CDR3 nucleotides read TGTGCCAGTAGTATCCCTGCCGGGGTTCGCACTGAAGCTTTCTTT.

The V and J genes are TRBV3-1 (or the pseudogene TRBV3-2) and TRBJ2-7, with 7 positions matching TRBD2. V shed 1 base and J 3 bases; nucleotides not matched to a gene: 9. The CDR3 totals 16 residues. Germline assignment: CDR1 LGHDT and CDR2 YNNKEL (reference sequence). The CDR3 reads CASSQAGMGGDYEQYF. The CDR3 nucleotides read TGTGCCAGCAGCCAAGCCGGGATGGGGGGGGACTACGAGCAGTACTTC.

This clone has more than one count but fewer than ten. This chain links TRBV27 with TRBJ2-5; TRBD2 aligns across 12 bases. This CDR3 has 15 residues. The germline V gene has CDR1 MNHEY and CDR2 SMNVEV (reference sequence). V shed 5 bases, J shed 6 bases, and the junction held 7 bases outside the gene matches. CDR3 coding DNA: TGTGCCAGCAGTCTCCGGACTAGCGGGGTAAAGACCCAGTACTTC. This gives the protein CASSLRTSGVKTQYF.

There are many counts of this clone. The same CDR3 is also encoded by other DNA sequences in this sample. The chain carries TRBV6-5 and TRBJ1-1, with 9 bases matching TRBD1. Trimming cost V 5 bases and J 6 bases; bases outside gene matches: 1. The CDR3 is made up of 12 amino acids. Germline loops: CDR1 MNHEY, CDR2 SVGAGI. DNA of the CDR3: TGTGCCAGCAGTAGGACAGGGGCTGAAGCTTTCTTT. Translated: CASSRTGAEAFF.

The chain is built from TRBV3-1 (or the pseudogene TRBV3-2) and TRBJ1-5, with 8 positions matching TRBD1. CDR3 length: 16 residues. The V gene's germline CDR1 is LGHDT and CDR2 YNNKEL (reference sequence). V shed 1 base and J 4 bases; nucleotides not matched to a gene: 6. In DNA form, the CDR3 reads TGTGCCAGCAGCCAAGGGCCGACAGGGGAGAATCAGCCCCAGCATTTT. Translated, it gives CASSQGPTGENQPQHF.

The gene calls are TRBV7-8 and TRBJ2-3, with 12 bases identical to TRBD2. CDR1 is SGHVS and CDR2 is FQNEAQ in the germline V gene. V was clipped by 5 bases and J by 8 bases; unmatched bases: 11. The CDR3 sequence is 16 residues long. This CDR3 reads CASSALAGGRFGTQYF. CDR3 bases: TGTGCCAGCAGCGCTCTAGCGGGGGGGCGGTTCGGTACGCAGTATTTT.

The J gene is TRBJ2-1, the V gene TRBV6-4; 8 nucleotides match TRBD2. Germline trimming cut 7 bases from V and 5 bases from J; bases unmatched to any gene: 10. The CDR3 sequence is 15 residues long. Germline CDR1 MRHNA, CDR2 SNTAGT. The CDR3 here is CASIGFCGGHNEQFF. The CDR3 coding sequence is TGTGCCAGCATTGGGTTCTGCGGGGGGCACAATGAGCAGTTCTTC.

The J gene is TRBJ2-3, the V gene TRBV4-3; 13 bases fit TRBD2. CDR3 size: 17 residues. Unmatched junction bases numbered 3, after V lost 0 bases and J lost 3 bases. Germline V CDR1 and CDR2: LGHNA, YSLEER. The CDR3: CASSQEGLAGRTDTQYF. CDR3 sequence (DNA): TGCGCCAGCAGCCAAGAGGGACTAGCGGGAAGGACAGATACGCAGTATTTT.